The 10 T cell receptor beta chains below come from one sample, sequenced in a study of cytomegalovirus exposure and HLA in healthy donors. This table comes from immunoSEQ multiplex PCR, and its TCRdb copy is limited to in-frame clones, with some not included. The repertoire includes around 45,000 clones, 90% to 95% of them detected once, and roughly 5.3% sits in the top ten. The sample consisted of PBMCs. These receptors were taken from a man in his late teens or twenties in good health and CMV-seronegative.

This rearrangement joins TRBV7-3 to TRBJ2-7; TRBD1 agrees at 7 bases. Germline-derived CDR1 and CDR2 are SGHTA and FQGTGA. Germline trimming cut 6 bases from V and 0 bases from J; bases unmatched to any gene: 8. CDR3 length equals 15 residues. CDR3 sequence reads: CASSPGTDNSYEQYF. The DNA for the CDR3 is TGTGCCAGCAGTCCCGGGACAGACAACTCCTACGAGCAGTACTTC.

The CDR3 coding sequence is TGTGCCAGCAGCCAGGGACTAGCGGCCTCCTCTGGGGCCAACGTCCTGACTTTC. It translates to CASSQGLAASSGANVLTF. The chain has TRBV13 and TRBJ2-6; TRBD2 agrees at 11 bases. V lost 5 bases, J lost 0 bases, and 6 bases stayed unmatched. The CDR3 consists of 18 residues. Looked up from germline, CDR1 is PRHDT and CDR2 is FYEKMQ (reference sequence). Looking up the rest from reference TRBV13 and TRBJ2-6 gives the full variable domain: AAGVIQSPRHLIKEKRETATLKCYPIPRHDTVYWYQQGPGQDPQFLISFYEKMQSDKGSIPDRFSAQQFSDYHSELNMSSLELGDSALYFCASSQGLAASSGANVLTFGAGSRLTVL.

The V and J genes are TRBV10-3 and TRBJ1-4; D possibly corresponds to TRBD1 (6 bases). The ends were cut back, 4 bases at V and 0 bases at J, with 12 bases in the middle. The length of the CDR3 is 16 residues. CDR1 and CDR2 from the germline V gene are ENHRY and SYGVKD. CDR3 region: CAISVGAGATNEKLFF. In nucleotides, the CDR3 is TGTGCCATCAGTGTGGGGGCAGGTGCAACTAATGAAAAACTGTTTTTT.

Note on this clone: One end of the junction does not line up with germline, which may come from a read error. The gene calls are TRBV6-5 and TRBJ2-5; 7 bases are a match to TRBD2. The CDR3 runs 16 residues. Per germline, CDR1 MNHEY and CDR2 SVGAGI. The CDR3 DNA reads TGTGCCAGCAGTTACCCTCCTGGGACTAACAAAGAGGCCCAGTACTTC. Translation: CASSYPPGTNKEAQYF.

The rearrangement joins TRBV7-3 to TRBJ2-5; the D is unclear. The CDR3 loop spans 14 amino acids. The V gene lost 0 bases and the J gene lost 4 bases, with 9 bases spanning the gap. CDR1 and CDR2 from the germline V gene are SGHTA and FQGTGA. The CDR3 region has the DNA TGTGCCAGCAGCTTAACCGCTCTCAGAGAGACCCAGTACTTC. This translates into CASSLTALRETQYF.

The chain links TRBV6-1 to TRBJ2-7; 10 nucleotides match TRBD1. With 7 bases clipped from V and 5 bases from J, the junction kept 8 bases outside the gene matches. This CDR3 contains 14 residues. Germline V lookup: CDR1 MNHNS, CDR2 SASEGT. CDR3 loop: CASNPGTGVDEQYF. CDR3 nucleotide sequence: TGTGCCAGCAACCCCGGGACAGGGGTCGACGAGCAGTACTTC.

The chain employs TRBV4-1 and TRBJ2-1; 10 bases match TRBD2. This CDR3 is built from 16 residues. CDR1 MGHRA and CDR2 YSYEKL come from the germline V gene. J lost 7 bases, V lost 4 bases, and 10 bases had no gene match. CDR3 residues: CASSRPLAGDRNEQFF. In DNA, the CDR3 is TGCGCCAGCAGCCGGCCCCTAGCGGGAGACCGAAATGAGCAGTTCTTC.

V is TRBV19 and J is TRBJ2-3, with 7 bases that match TRBD2. The CDR3 is made up of 15 amino acids. The ends lost 2 bases at V and 2 bases at J; junction bases unmatched: 4. Germline loops: CDR1 LNHDA, CDR2 SQIVND (reference sequence). The DNA for the CDR3 is TGTGCCAGTAGTATACCTAGCGGATACACAGATACGCAGTATTTT. This sequence encodes CASSIPSGYTDTQYF.

The chain is built from TRBV9 and TRBJ2-2; maybe TRBD1 (6 bases). Between the trimmed V and J ends, which lost 5 bases and 5 bases, there was a span of 10 bases. CDR3 length: 13 residues. Per germline, CDR1 SGDLS and CDR2 YYNGEE. The CDR3 loop reads CASSHRGTGELFF. Written as DNA, the CDR3 is TGTGCCAGCAGTCATAGGGGGACCGGGGAGCTGTTTTTT.

The chain carries TRBV10-3 and TRBJ2-5, with 8 bases aligning to TRBD2. The CDR3 loop spans 14 amino acids. Germline trimming cut 6 bases from V and 2 bases from J; bases unmatched to any gene: 5. Germline V gene lookup returns CDR1 ENHRY and CDR2 SYGVKD. The CDR3 nucleotides are TGTGCCATCAGGGGTAGCGGGGCTCAAGAGACCCAGTACTTC. It is translated as CAIRGSGAQETQYF.